The 20 T cell receptor beta chains reported below all come from one sample, sequenced in a study of T cell therapy after organ transplantation. These receptors' antigens are unknown. The repertoire was sequenced with immunoSEQ multiplex PCR; TCRdb's copy has only in-frame clones and lacks some. The sample has approximately 6,400 clones, about three quarters seen once. Time point here: 4-8 weeks after completion of therapy. This specimen consisted of CD8+ T cells from blood, obtained after autologous CMV-specific T cell therapy. The receptors come from a human patient who had received a solid organ transplant and had CMV disease. A subset of T cells may come from the graft donor.

The rearrangement joins TRBV28 to TRBJ2-5; 7 nucleotides align to TRBD2. Germline CDR1 MDHEN, CDR2 SYDVKM. This CDR3 comprises 11 residues. V shed 5 bases, J shed 9 bases, and the junction held 3 bases outside the gene matches. The CDR3 nucleotides are TGTGCCAGCAGTCGGAGCGGGGCCCAGTACTTC. Encoded protein: CASSRSGAQYF.

This chain links TRBV9 with TRBJ2-7; no reliable D call. Germline lookup yields CDR1 SGDLS and CDR2 YYNGEE. V lost 3 bases and J lost 5, with 15 bases in between. The CDR3 spans 14 residues. DNA of the CDR3: TGTGCCAGCAGCGCAACCCTCATAAGTCACGAGCAGTACTTC. Translated: CASSATLISHEQYF.

This clone has a single count. The gene calls are TRBV28 and TRBJ2-3; TRBD2 matches at 12 bases. The CDR3 has 16 amino acids. Germline values: CDR1 MDHEN, CDR2 SYDVKM. V lost 8 bases to trimming and J lost 2 bases; unmatched junction nucleotides: 8. CDR3: CASGAGTSGPTDTQYF. DNA for the CDR3: TGTGCCAGCGGAGCCGGGACTAGCGGGCCCACAGATACGCAGTATTTT.

The CDR3 protein is CASSHGEGNYEQYF. The CDR3 DNA is TGCGCCAGCAGCCATGGGGAGGGGAACTACGAGCAGTACTTC. This chain uses TRBV5-1 with TRBJ2-7; TRBD2 aligns across 7 bases. This CDR3 has 14 residues. CDR1 and CDR2 (germline): SGHRS, YFSETQ. V lost 4 bases and J lost 3; bases outside the gene matches: 7.

CDR3 DNA sequence: TGTGCCAGCAGTTCCGTCCCGGGACCTAAACGGGAGACCCAGTACTTC. It codes for CASSSVPGPKRETQYF. This sequence joins TRBV6-5 and TRBJ2-5, with D possibly being TRBD1 or TRBD2 (5 bases each). The CDR3 has 16 residues. CDR1 MNHEY and CDR2 SVGAGI come from the germline V gene. With 4 bases removed from V and 5 bases from J, the gap between germline ends came to 20 bases.

The rearrangement uses TRBV9 and TRBJ2-3; TRBD1 matches at 8 bases. Germline V gene data show CDR1 as SGDLS and CDR2 as YYNGEE. The CDR3 covers 17 residues. With 1 base clipped from V and 0 bases from J, the junction kept 7 bases outside the gene matches. The CDR3 reads CASSVRTGRESTDTQYF. For the CDR3, the DNA is TGTGCCAGCAGCGTAAGGACAGGGCGAGAGAGCACAGATACGCAGTATTTT.

This CDR3 reads CASSLQGAETQYF. The CDR3 nucleotides are TGTGCCAGCAGCCTCCAGGGGGCCGAGACCCAGTACTTC. The chain employs TRBV5-8 and TRBJ2-5, with TRBD1 matching 8 bases. The CDR3 consists of 13 residues. Per the germline V gene, CDR1 is SGHTS and CDR2 is YDEGEE. V lost 4 bases to trimming and J lost 5 bases; unmatched junction nucleotides: 4.

This clone came up once. V is TRBV30 and J is TRBJ2-7; a possible D gene is TRBD2 (5 bases). Looked up from germline, CDR1 is GTSNPN and CDR2 is SVGIG (reference sequence). Between the trimmed V and J ends, which lost 5 bases and 4 bases, there was a span of 12 bases. The CDR3 runs to 12 residues. The CDR3 protein is CAWSGLFYEQYF. CDR3 coding DNA: TGTGCCTGGTCTGGACTTTTTTACGAGCAGTACTTC.

This chain joins TRBV4-3 and TRBJ2-1, with 7 nucleotides matching TRBD2. Unmatched junction bases numbered 13, after V lost 0 bases and J lost 5 bases. The CDR3 loop spans 18 amino acids. The V gene's germline CDR1 is LGHNA and CDR2 YSLEER. CDR3 bases: TGCGCCAGCAGCCAAGAATCGACTAGCCGAGCAAAACACAATGAGCAGTTCTTC. Translated, it gives CASSQESTSRAKHNEQFF.

This clone was observed a few times. The V call is TRBV4-3, the J call TRBJ2-1; D perhaps matches TRBD2 (6 bases). CDR3 length: 16 amino acids. Trimming took off 0 bases at V and 6 bases at J, with 15 bases between the two ends. CDR1 and CDR2 (germline): LGHNA, YSLEER. The CDR3 region has the DNA TGCGCCAGCAGCCAAGATCTCGGGGGAGAGGGCAATGAGCAGTTCTTC. This codes for CASSQDLGGEGNEQFF.

V and J are TRBV13 and TRBJ2-7; D call uncertain. Germline-derived CDR1 and CDR2 are PRHDT and FYEKMQ (reference sequence). This CDR3 comprises 14 residues. The ends were cut back, 3 bases at V and 2 bases at J, with 11 bases in the middle. CDR3 bases: TGTGCCAGCAGCTTGGGCGGCTCCGCCTACGAGCAGTACTTC. It encodes CASSLGGSAYEQYF.

V and J are TRBV5-1 and TRBJ2-1; no reliable D call. The length of the CDR3 is 15 residues. Germline CDR1 SGHRS, CDR2 YFSETQ. The germline V and J ends were trimmed by 3 bases and 0 bases, with 10 bases remaining between them. The CDR3 sequence is CASSWPKSSYNEQFF. CDR3 sequence (DNA): TGCGCCAGCAGCTGGCCCAAGAGCTCCTACAATGAGCAGTTCTTC.

The chain employs TRBV11-2 and TRBJ2-5; 7 bases agree with TRBD1. Looked up from germline, CDR1 is SGHAT and CDR2 is FQNNGV. The length of the CDR3 is 14 residues. V shed 4 bases, J shed 1 base, and the junction held 3 bases outside the gene matches. The CDR3 bases are TGTGCCAGCAGCTCCCGGGACAGCCAAGAGACCCAGTACTTC. Residues: CASSSRDSQETQYF.

The chain combines TRBV7-2 with TRBJ2-7; D is possibly TRBD2 (6 bases). This CDR3 region has 12 residues. Deletions cut 1 base from V and 6 bases from J, with 7 bases between. Germline V gives CDR1 SGHTA, CDR2 FQGNSA. CDR3 coding DNA: TGTGCCAGCAGCTTAGGCGGGGTCGAGCAGTACTTC. Translation gives CASSLGGVEQYF.

The V and J genes are TRBV9 and TRBJ2-2; D tentatively reads TRBD1 or TRBD2 (5 bases each). Deletions cut 3 bases from V and 4 bases from J, with 13 bases between. The CDR3 sequence is 15 residues long. Germline V lookup: CDR1 SGDLS, CDR2 YYNGEE. As DNA, the CDR3 is TGTGCCAGCAGCGGGTCGGGGCTTGGCACCGGGGAGCTGTTTTTT. It is translated as CASSGSGLGTGELFF.

Only a few counts were recorded for this clone. The V and J genes are TRBV4-1 and TRBJ2-1, with 11 bases aligning to TRBD2. V was clipped by 2 bases and J by 9 bases; unmatched bases: 3. The CDR3 contains 14 residues. The V gene's germline CDR1 is MGHRA and CDR2 YSYEKL. CDR3 sequence: CASSQRSGRGEQFF. The CDR3 nucleotides are TGCGCCAGCAGCCAACGTAGCGGGAGGGGTGAGCAGTTCTTC.

V and J are TRBV9 and TRBJ2-3; the match to TRBD2 covers 10 bases. In germline, CDR1 is SGDLS, CDR2 YYNGEE. This CDR3 contains 16 residues. V lost 1 base to trimming and J lost 4 bases; unmatched junction nucleotides: 6. The CDR3 spells CASSVYLAGEADTQYF. CDR3 DNA: TGTGCCAGCAGCGTATACCTAGCGGGAGAAGCAGATACGCAGTATTTT.

Judged by abundance, this clone is medium-sized. The chain links TRBV2 to TRBJ2-5; 8 positions match TRBD1. The CDR3 consists of 16 residues. Germline V CDR1 and CDR2: SNHLY, FYNNEI. Trimming removed 2 bases from V and 4 bases from J; junction bases left unmatched: 9. The CDR3 here is CASSEPGQGLGETQYF. The CDR3 DNA reads as TGTGCCAGCAGTGAACCCGGACAGGGTTTGGGAGAGACCCAGTACTTC.

The V gene is TRBV9, the J gene TRBJ2-7; TRBD2 agrees at 8 bases. This CDR3 spans 15 amino acids. The germline gives CDR1 SGDLS, CDR2 YYNGEE. Germline trimming cut 4 bases from V and 2 bases from J; bases unmatched to any gene: 8. Here the CDR3 reads CASSPSRGGPYEQYF. The CDR3 nucleotides read TGTGCCAGCAGCCCCTCCCGGGGGGGGCCCTACGAGCAGTACTTC.

The rearrangement links TRBV28 to TRBJ1-2, with 7 bases identical to TRBD1. The V gene end was trimmed by 0 bases and the J gene end by 4 bases; junction bases not matched to a gene: 5. This CDR3 region has 15 residues. Germline V lookup: CDR1 MDHEN, CDR2 SYDVKM. CDR3 amino acids: CASSLWTGIFYGYTF. The CDR3 DNA reads as TGTGCCAGCAGTTTATGGACAGGGATATTCTATGGCTACACCTTC.